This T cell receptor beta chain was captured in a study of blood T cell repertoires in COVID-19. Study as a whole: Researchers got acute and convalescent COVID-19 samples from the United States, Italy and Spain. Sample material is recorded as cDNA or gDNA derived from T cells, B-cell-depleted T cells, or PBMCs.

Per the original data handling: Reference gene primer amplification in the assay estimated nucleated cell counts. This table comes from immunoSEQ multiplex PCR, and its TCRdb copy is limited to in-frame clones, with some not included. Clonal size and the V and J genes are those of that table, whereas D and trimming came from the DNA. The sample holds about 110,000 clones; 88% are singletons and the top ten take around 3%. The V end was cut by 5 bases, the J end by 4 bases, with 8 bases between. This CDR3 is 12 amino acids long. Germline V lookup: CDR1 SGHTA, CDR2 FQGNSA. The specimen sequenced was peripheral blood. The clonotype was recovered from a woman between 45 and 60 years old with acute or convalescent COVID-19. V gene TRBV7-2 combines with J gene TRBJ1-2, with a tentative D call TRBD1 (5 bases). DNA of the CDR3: TGTGCCAGCAGCCCGGACACCTATGGCTACACCTTC. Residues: CASSPDTYGYTF.